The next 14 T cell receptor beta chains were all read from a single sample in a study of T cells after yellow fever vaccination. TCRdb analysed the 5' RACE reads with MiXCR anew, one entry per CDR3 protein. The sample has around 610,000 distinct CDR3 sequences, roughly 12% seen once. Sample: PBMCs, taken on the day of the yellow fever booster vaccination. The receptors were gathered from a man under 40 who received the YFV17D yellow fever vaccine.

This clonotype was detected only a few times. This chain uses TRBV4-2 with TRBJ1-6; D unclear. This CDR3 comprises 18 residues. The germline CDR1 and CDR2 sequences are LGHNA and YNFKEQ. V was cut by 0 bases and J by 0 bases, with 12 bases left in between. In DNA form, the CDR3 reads TGTGCCAGCAGCCAAGATGCTGGGGTGAGCTCCTATAATTCACCCCTCCACTTT. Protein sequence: CASSQDAGVSSYNSPLHF.

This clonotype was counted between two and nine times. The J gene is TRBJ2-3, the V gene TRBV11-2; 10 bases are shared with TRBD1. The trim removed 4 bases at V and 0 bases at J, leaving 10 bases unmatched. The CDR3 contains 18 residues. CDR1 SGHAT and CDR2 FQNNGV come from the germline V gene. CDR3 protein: CASSYAPGQGRSTDTQYF. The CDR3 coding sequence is TGTGCCAGCAGCTACGCACCGGGACAGGGGAGGAGCACAGATACGCAGTATTTT.

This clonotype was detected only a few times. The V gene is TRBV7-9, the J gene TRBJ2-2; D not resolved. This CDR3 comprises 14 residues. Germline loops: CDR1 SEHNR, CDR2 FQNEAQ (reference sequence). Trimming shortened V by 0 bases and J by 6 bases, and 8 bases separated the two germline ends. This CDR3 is CASSLAGPAGELFF. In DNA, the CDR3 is TGTGCCAGCAGCTTAGCGGGTCCAGCCGGGGAGCTGTTTTTT. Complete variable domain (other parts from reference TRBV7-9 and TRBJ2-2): DTGVSQNPRHKITKRGQNVTFRCDPISEHNRLYWYRQTLGQGPEFLTYFQNEAQLEKSRLLSDRFSAERPKGSFSTLEIQRTEQGDSAMYLCASSLAGPAGELFFGEGSRLTVL.

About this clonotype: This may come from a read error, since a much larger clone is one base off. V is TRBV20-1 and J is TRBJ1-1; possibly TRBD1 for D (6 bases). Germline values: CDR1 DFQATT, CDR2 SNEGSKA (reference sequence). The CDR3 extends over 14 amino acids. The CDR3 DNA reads TGCAGTGCTAGAAGACAGGTAATGAACACTAAAGCTTTCTTT. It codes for CSARRQVMNTKAFF.

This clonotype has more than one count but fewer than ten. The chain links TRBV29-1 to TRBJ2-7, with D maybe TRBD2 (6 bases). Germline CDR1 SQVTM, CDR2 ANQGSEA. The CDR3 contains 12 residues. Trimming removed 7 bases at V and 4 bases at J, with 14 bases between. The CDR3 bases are TGCAGCGGGGGGGACGGCCCGTACGAGCAGTACTTC. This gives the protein CSGGDGPYEQYF.

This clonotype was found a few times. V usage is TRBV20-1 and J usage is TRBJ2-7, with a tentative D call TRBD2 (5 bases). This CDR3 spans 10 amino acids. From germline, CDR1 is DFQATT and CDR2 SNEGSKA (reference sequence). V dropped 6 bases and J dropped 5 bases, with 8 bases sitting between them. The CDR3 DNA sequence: TGCAGTGCGAAGAGGGACGAGCAGTACTTC. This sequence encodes CSAKRDEQYF.

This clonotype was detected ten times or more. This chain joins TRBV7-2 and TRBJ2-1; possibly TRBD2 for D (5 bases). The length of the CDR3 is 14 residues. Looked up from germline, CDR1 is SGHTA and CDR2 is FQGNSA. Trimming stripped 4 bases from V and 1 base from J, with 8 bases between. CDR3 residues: CASSSPGSYNEQFF. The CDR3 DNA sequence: TGTGCCAGCAGCTCCCCGGGGTCCTACAATGAGCAGTTCTTC.

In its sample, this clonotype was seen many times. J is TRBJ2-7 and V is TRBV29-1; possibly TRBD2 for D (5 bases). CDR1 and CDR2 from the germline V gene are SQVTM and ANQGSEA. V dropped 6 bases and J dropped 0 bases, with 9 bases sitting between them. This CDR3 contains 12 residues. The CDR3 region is CSVAGISYEQYF. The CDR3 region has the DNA TGCAGCGTGGCCGGGATCTCCTACGAGCAGTACTTC.

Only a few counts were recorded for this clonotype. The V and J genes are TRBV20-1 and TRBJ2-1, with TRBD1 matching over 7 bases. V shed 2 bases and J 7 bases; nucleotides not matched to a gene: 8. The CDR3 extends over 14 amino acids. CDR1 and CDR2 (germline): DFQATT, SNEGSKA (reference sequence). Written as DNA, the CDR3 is TGCAGTGCTAGACGGCAGGGGGTTCGGAATGAGCAGTTCTTC. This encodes CSARRQGVRNEQFF.

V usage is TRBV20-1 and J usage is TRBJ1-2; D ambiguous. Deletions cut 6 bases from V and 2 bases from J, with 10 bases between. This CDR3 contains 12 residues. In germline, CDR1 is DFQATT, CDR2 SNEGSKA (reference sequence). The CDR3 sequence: CSAPDVNYGYTF. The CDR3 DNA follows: TGCAGTGCACCGGACGTAAACTATGGCTACACCTTC.

CDR3 sequence reads: CSARRGSGNTIYF. DNA of the CDR3: TGCAGCGCCCGTCGGGGGAGTGGAAACACCATATATTTT. The V gene is TRBV29-1, the J gene TRBJ1-3; maybe TRBD1 (5 bases). The ends were cut back, 7 bases at V and 3 bases at J, with 13 bases in the middle. This CDR3 is 13 amino acids long. Germline CDR1 reads SQVTM; CDR2 reads ANQGSEA.

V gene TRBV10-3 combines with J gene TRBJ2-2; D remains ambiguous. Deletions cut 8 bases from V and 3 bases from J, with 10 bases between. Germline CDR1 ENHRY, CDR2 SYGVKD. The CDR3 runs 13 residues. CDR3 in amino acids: CAIGVMDTGELFF. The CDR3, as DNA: TGTGCCATCGGCGTAATGGACACCGGGGAGCTGTTTTTT.

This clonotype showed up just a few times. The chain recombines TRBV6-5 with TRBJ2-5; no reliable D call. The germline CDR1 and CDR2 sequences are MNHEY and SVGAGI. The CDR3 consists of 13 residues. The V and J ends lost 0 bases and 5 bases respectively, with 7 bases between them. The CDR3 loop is CASSYSSDETQYF. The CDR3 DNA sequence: TGTGCCAGCAGTTACTCGAGCGATGAGACCCAGTACTTC.

The CDR3 sequence: CSARTRDRAIYEQYF. DNA of the CDR3: TGCAGTGCCCGTACCCGGGACAGGGCTATCTACGAGCAGTACTTC. V and J are TRBV20-1 and TRBJ2-7; 9 bases are a match to TRBD1. This CDR3 has 15 amino acids. After removal of 6 bases from V and 3 bases from J, the junction contained 12 bases not matched to a gene. Germline-derived CDR1 and CDR2 are DFQATT and SNEGSKA (reference sequence).